This T cell receptor beta chain was profiled in a study of memory CD4+ T cells and cytomegalovirus serostatus. Regarding the study as a whole: Of roughly 180 reported CMV TCRbeta sequences, around 62 were found in memory CD4+ repertoires. CMV serostatus prediction reached median AUC approximately 0.96, or 0.89 with US-trained model.

Single viable CD3+CD4+CD8-CD45RO+ cells were sorted as the memory CD4+ T cells. After thawing, CD4+ T cells were positively selected. The table came from immunoSEQ multiplex PCR; TCRdb's copy has only in-frame clones and leaves some out. In the table there are about 54,000 clones, roughly 77% of which are singletons. Germline loops: CDR1 SGHDT, CDR2 YYEEEE. Trimming pared 1 base from V and 1 base from J, leaving 15 bases between. This CDR3 contains 17 residues. Worth noting for this clone: Its cognate antigen is unknown.

The TCR was taken from an adult in good health and CMV-seropositive. The sequencing sample was made of memory CD4+ T cells from blood. The chain carries TRBV5-6 and TRBJ1-3; the D gene is possibly TRBD1 (5 bases). In DNA, the CDR3 is TGTGCCAGCAGCTTGTTCAGCCCGGGGCTTTCTGGAAACACCATATATTTT. Its translation is CASSLFSPGLSGNTIYF.